This is a list of T cell receptor beta chains from one sample in a study of kidney transplant recipient with SARS-CoV-2 infection. TCRdb independently ran MiXCR on the reads; one entry per CDR3 protein. The sample consists of about 250,000 distinct CDR3 sequences, around 28% of them appearing once. The material was a blood sample, obtained at baseline and on day 111 from a kidney transplant recipient. Receptors were obtained from a young adult male patient who had COVID-19 and was a kidney transplant recipient. Some T cells may be supplied by the graft donor. CDR3s include the opening cysteine and the closing phenylalanine or tryptophan. D genes are given only for firm matches. Clone size is shown for a subset of rows, as once, few, many or a class of expanded clone.

j_call: TRBJ1-2
clone_size: many
v_call: TRBV28
cdr3_length: 13
d_call: .
cdr3_aa: CASSLQPRDGYTF
cdr3_nt: TGTGCCAGCAGTTTACAGCCCAGAGATGGCTACACCTTC

j_call: TRBJ2-2
clone_size: many
v_call: TRBV10-3
cdr3_length: 14
d_call: TRBD1
cdr3_aa: CATSTGANTGELFF
cdr3_nt: TGTGCCACCTCGACAGGGGCGAACACCGGGGAGCTGTTTTTT

j_call: TRBJ2-7
clone_size: many
v_call: TRBV20-1
cdr3_length: 15
d_call: TRBD1
cdr3_aa: CSARIGQGGSYEQYF
cdr3_nt: TGCAGTGCTAGGATTGGACAGGGGGGTTCCTACGAGCAGTACTTC

j_call: TRBJ2-1
clone_size: many
v_call: TRBV27
cdr3_length: 15
d_call: .
cdr3_aa: CASSSPGTSYNEQFF
cdr3_nt: TGTGCCAGCAGTTCCCCCGGGACATCCTACAATGAGCAGTTCTTC

j_call: TRBJ2-7
clone_size: many
v_call: TRBV6-5
cdr3_length: 14
d_call: TRBD2
cdr3_aa: CASRRAGDTYEQYF
cdr3_nt: TGTGCCAGCAGGAGAGCGGGAGACACCTACGAGCAGTACTTC

j_call: TRBJ2-1
clone_size: .
v_call: TRBV5-4
cdr3_length: 14
d_call: TRBD1
cdr3_aa: CASSLYRGSNEQFF
cdr3_nt: TGTGCCAGCAGCTTGTACAGGGGCTCTAATGAGCAGTTCTTC

j_call: TRBJ1-2
clone_size: many
v_call: TRBV28
cdr3_length: 14
d_call: .
cdr3_aa: CASSLPFGSRGYTF
cdr3_nt: TGTGCCAGCAGCCTTCCTTTTGGTTCGAGGGGCTACACCTTC

j_call: TRBJ1-6
clone_size: many
v_call: TRBV6-5
cdr3_length: 15
d_call: .
cdr3_aa: CASLGGNSYNSPLHF
cdr3_nt: TGTGCCAGCCTTGGGGGCAACTCCTATAATTCACCCCTCCACTTT

j_call: TRBJ2-5
clone_size: .
v_call: TRBV28
cdr3_length: 10
d_call: .
cdr3_aa: CAWGRETQYF
cdr3_nt: TGTGCTTGGGGGCGGGAGACCCAGTACTTC

j_call: TRBJ1-1
clone_size: many
v_call: TRBV9
cdr3_length: 17
d_call: .
cdr3_aa: CASSVGPGRIASTEAFF
cdr3_nt: TGTGCCAGCAGCGTAGGCCCAGGGAGAATTGCGAGCACTGAAGCTTTCTTT